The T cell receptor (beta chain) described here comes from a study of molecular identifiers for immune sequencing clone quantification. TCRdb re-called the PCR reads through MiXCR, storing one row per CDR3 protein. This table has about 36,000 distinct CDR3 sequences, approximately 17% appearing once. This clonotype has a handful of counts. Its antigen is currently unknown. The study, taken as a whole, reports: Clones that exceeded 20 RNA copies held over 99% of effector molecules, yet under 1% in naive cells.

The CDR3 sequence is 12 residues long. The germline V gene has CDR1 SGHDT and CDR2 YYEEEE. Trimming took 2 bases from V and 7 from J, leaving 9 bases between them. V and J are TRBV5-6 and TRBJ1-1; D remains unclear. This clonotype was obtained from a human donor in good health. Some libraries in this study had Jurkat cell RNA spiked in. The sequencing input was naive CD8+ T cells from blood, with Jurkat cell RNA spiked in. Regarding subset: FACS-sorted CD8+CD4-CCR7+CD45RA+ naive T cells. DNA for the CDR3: TGTGCCAGCAGCTTAGGAGACAATGAAGCTTTCTTT. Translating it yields CASSLGDNEAFF.